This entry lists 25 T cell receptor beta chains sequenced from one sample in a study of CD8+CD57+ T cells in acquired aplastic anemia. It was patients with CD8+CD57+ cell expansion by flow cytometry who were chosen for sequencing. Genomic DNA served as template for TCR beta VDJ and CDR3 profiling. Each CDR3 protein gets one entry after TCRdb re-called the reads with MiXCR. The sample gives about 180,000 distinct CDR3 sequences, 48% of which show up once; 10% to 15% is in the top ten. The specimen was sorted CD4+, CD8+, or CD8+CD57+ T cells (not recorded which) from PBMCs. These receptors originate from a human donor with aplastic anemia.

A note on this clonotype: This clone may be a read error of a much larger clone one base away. CDR3 nucleotides: TGTGCCAGCAGCTTGCCGGTAGCGGGGCCATACAATGAGCAGTTCTTC. Protein sequence: CASSLPVAGPYNEQFF. The gene calls are TRBV5-4 and TRBJ2-1; 8 nucleotides line up with TRBD2. With 1 base clipped from V and 4 bases from J, the junction kept 7 bases outside the gene matches. CDR1 and CDR2 (germline): SGHNT, YYREEE (reference sequence). This CDR3 spans 16 amino acids. Filled out from reference TRBV5-4 and TRBJ2-1, the complete variable domain reads ETGVTQSPTHLIKTRGQQVTLRCSSQSGHNTVSWYQQALGQGPQFIFQYYREEENGRGNFPPRFSGLQFPNYSSELNVNALELDDSALYLCASSLPVAGPYNEQFFGPGTRLTVL.

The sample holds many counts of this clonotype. CDR3 in amino acids: CASSFSVGDTQYF. Here the CDR3 DNA reads TGTGCCAGCAGTTTCAGCGTTGGTGATACGCAGTATTTT. The J gene is TRBJ2-3, the V gene TRBV6-5; no clear D. The CDR3 is 13 amino acids. Deletions cut 4 bases from V and 6 bases from J, with 11 bases between. In germline, CDR1 is MNHEY, CDR2 SVGAGI.

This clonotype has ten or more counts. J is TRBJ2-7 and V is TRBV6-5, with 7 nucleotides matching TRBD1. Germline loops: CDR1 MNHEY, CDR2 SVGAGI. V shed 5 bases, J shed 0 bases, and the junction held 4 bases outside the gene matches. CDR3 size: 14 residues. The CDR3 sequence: CASSTRDSSYEQYF. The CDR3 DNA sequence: TGTGCCAGCAGTACACGGGACAGCTCCTACGAGCAGTACTTC.

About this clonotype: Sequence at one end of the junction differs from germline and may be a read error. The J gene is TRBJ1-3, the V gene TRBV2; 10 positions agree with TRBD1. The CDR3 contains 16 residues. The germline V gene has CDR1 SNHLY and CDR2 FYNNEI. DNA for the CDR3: TGTGCCAGCAGTAGACAGGGGGCCTTCTCTGGAAACACCATATACTTT. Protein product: CASSRQGAFSGNTIYF.

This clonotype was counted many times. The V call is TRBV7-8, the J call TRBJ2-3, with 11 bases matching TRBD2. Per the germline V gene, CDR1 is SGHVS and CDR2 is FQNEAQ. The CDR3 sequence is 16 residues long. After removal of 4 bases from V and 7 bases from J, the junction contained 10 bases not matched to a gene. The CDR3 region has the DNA TGTGCCAGCAGCTCCTCTAGCGGGGGGCCGGTGTATACGCAGTATTTT. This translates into CASSSSSGGPVYTQYF.

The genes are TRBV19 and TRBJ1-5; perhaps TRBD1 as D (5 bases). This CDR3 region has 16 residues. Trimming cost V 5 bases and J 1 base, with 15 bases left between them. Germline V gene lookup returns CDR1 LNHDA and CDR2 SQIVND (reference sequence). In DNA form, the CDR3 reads TGTGCCAGTAGTTTAGGTCGGGCAGGGAGCAATCAGCCCCAGCATTTT. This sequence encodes CASSLGRAGSNQPQHF.

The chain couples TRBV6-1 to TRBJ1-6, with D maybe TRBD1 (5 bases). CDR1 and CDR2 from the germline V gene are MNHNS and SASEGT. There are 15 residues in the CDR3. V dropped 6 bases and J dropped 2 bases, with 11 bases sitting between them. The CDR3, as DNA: TGTGCCAGCAGCCGGGGGGGGACCTATAATTCACCCCTCCACTTT. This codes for CASSRGGTYNSPLHF.

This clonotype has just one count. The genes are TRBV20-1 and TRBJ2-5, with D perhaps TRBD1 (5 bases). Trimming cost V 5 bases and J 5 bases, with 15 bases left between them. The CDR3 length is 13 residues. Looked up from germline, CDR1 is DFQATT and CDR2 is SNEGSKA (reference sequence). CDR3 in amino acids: CSASGRAWETQYF. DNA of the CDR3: TGCAGTGCTTCGGGCAGGGCTTGGGAGACCCAGTACTTC.

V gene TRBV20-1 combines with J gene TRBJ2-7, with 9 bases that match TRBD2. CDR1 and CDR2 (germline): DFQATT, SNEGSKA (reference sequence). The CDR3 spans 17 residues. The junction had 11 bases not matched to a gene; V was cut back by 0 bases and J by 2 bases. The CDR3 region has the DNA TGCAGTGCTAGAGAGGGGAGGGGGACTAGCTTGACCTACGAGCAGTACTTC. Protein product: CSAREGRGTSLTYEQYF.

CDR3 sequence (DNA): TGTGCCAGCAGAGGCGGACAGGGTGTTGATGAAAAACTGTTTTTT. Its protein is CASRGGQGVDEKLFF. This chain uses TRBV7-2 with TRBJ1-4, with TRBD1 matching over 8 bases. V trimming: 6 bases; J trimming: 6 bases; junction bases outside the gene matches: 9. Germline V gene lookup returns CDR1 SGHTA and CDR2 FQGNSA. The CDR3 is 15 amino acids. Full variable domain (remainder filled in from reference TRBV7-2 and TRBJ1-4): GAGVSQSPSNKVTEKGKDVELRCDPISGHTALYWYRQSLGQGLEFLIYFQGNSAPDKSGLPSDRFSAERTGGSVSTLTIQRTQQEDSAVYLCASRGGQGVDEKLFFGSGTQLSVL.

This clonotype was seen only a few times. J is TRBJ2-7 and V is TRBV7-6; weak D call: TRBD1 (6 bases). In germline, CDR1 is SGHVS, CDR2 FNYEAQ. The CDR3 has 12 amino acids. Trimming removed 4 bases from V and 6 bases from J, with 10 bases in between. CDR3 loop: CASSSQGAEQYF. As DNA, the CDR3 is TGTGCCAGCAGCTCACAGGGCGCCGAGCAGTACTTC.

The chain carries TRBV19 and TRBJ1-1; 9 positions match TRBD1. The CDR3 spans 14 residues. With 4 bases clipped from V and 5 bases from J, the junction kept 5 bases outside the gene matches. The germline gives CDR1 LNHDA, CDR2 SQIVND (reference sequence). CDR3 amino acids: CASSTYRGRTEAFF. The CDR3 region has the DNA TGTGCCAGTAGTACCTACAGGGGGCGTACTGAAGCTTTCTTT. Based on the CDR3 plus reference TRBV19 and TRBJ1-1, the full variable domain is DGGITQSPKYLFRKEGQNVTLSCEQNLNHDAMYWYRQDPGQGLRLIYYSQIVNDFQKGDIAEGYSVSREKKESFPLTVTSAQKNPTAFYLCASSTYRGRTEAFFGQGTRLTVV.

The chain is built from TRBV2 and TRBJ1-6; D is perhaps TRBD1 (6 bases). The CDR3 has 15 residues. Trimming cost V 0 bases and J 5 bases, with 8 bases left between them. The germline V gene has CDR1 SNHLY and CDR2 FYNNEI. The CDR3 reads CASSEADSNNSPLHF. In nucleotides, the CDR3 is TGTGCCAGCAGTGAAGCGGACAGCAATAATTCACCCCTCCACTTT.

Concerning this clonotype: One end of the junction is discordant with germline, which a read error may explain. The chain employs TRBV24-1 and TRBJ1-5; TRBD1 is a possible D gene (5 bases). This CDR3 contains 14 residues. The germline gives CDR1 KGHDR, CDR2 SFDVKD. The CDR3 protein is CASSYYPGDQPQHF. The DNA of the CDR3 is TGTGCCAGCAGTTACTACCCGGGGGATCAGCCCCAGCATTTT.

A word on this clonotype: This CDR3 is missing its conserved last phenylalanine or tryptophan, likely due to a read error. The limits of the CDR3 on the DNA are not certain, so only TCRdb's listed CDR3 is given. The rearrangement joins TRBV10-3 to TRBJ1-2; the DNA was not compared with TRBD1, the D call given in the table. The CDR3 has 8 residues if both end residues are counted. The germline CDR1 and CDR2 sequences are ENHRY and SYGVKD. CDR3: CAISGQGV.

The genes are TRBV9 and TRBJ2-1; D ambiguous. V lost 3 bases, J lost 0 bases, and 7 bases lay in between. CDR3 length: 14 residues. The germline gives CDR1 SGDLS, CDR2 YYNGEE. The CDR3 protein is CASSAGSSYNEQFF. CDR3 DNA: TGTGCCAGCAGCGCAGGAAGCTCCTACAATGAGCAGTTCTTC.

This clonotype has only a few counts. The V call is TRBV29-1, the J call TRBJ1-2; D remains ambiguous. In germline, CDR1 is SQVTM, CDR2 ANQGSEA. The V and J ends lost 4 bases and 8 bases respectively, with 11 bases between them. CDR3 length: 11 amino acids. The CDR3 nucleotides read TGCAGCGTTGGGACCGCCGGCGGCTACACCTTC. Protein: CSVGTAGGYTF.

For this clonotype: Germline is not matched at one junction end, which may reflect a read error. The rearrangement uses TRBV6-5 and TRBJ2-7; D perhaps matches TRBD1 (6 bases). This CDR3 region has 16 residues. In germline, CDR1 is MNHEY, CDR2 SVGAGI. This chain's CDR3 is CAISYGGQPKYYEQYF. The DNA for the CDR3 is TGTGCCATCAGTTACGGAGGACAGCCAAAATACTACGAGCAGTACTTC.

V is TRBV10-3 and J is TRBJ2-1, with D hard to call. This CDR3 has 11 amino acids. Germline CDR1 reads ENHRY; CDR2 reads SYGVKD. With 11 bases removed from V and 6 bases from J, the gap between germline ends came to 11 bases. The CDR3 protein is CAVNSLNEQFF. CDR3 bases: TGTGCCGTGAACAGCCTCAATGAGCAGTTCTTC.

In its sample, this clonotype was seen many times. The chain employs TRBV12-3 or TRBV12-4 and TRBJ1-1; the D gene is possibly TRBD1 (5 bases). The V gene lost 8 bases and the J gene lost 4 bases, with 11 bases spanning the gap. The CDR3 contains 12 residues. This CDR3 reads CASGRQSTEAFF. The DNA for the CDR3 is TGTGCCAGCGGTCGACAGAGCACTGAAGCTTTCTTT.

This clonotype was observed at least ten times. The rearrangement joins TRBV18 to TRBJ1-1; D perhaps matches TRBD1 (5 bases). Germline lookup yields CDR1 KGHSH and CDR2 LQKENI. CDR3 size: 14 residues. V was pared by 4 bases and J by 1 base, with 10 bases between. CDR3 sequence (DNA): TGTGCCAGCTCACGGGTCACAGGGAACACTGAAGCTTTCTTT. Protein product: CASSRVTGNTEAFF.

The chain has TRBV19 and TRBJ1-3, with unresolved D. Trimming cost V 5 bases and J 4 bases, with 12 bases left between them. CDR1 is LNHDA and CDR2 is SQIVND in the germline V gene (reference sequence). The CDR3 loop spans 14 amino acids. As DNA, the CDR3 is TGTGCCAGTAGTGCCGGCCCCAGGGGAAACACCATATATTTT. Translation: CASSAGPRGNTIYF.

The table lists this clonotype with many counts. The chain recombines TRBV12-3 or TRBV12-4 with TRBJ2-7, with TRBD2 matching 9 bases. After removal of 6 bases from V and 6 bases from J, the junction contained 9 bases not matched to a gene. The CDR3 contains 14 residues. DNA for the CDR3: TGTGCCAGCAGCCTGGGACTAGCTAGGGTCGAGCAGTACTTC. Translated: CASSLGLARVEQYF.

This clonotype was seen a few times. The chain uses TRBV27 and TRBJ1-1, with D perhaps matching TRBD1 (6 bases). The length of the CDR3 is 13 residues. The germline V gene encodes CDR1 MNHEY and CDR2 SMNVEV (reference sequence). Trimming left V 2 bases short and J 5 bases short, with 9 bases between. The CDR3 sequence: CASSLVGATEAFF. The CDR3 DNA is TGTGCCAGCAGTTTAGTGGGGGCTACTGAAGCTTTCTTT.

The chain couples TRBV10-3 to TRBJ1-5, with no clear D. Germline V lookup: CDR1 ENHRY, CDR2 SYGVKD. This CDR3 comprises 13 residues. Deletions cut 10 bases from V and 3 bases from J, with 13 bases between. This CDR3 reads CASRIESNQPQHF. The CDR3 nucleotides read TGTGCCAGCAGAATTGAATCCAATCAGCCCCAGCATTTT.